The source of this TCR beta chain is a study of blood T cell repertoires in COVID-19 (TCRdb year 2020). Background for the entire study: The collaborator samples originated in the United States, Italy and Spain and spanned the acute and convalescent phases of COVID-19. The prospective study material was composed of cDNA or gDNA derived from T cells, B-cell-depleted T cells, or PBMCs. The dataset comprised deeply sampled blood TCRbeta repertoires from subjects exposed to, actively infected with, or recovered from COVID-19. The repertoires were released in a freely available public database meant as a resource for research on the immune response to SARS-CoV-2. Samples came from the ongoing ImmuneRACE study (first 160 participants) plus 1,254 subjects from 6 global collaborators. Nearly every sample came with metadata listing a de-identified subject ID, COVID-19 status, age in years and sex. Where available, HLA class I and class II types were taken from metadata supplied by the sample provider and were not determined by assay-based typing. Paper-wide results and their limitations: How much clinical and demographic metadata was included differed by source and by participant, and the metadata was provided uncurated.

Concerning this clone: Its antigen remains unidentified. Base qualities are not at hand, and no much larger clone is one base apart.

TCRbeta CDR3 regions were amplified from genomic DNA by means of the immunoSEQ Assay, a bias-controlled multiplex PCR. As for the authors' bioinformatics: Nucleated cell counts per sample were estimated from amplification of reference gene primers within the assay. To quantify the absolute abundance of each unique TCRbeta CDR3 rearrangement, sequence reads were collapsed and filtered. Productive Simpson clonality was computed per sample as the square root of Simpson's diversity index over productive rearrangements. Imported from immuneACCESS, the table was reduced by TCRdb to in-frame sequences with V and J called. These copies leave out some clones; in studies compared against another copy, an unresolved V gene accounts for under half, and the cause of the remainder is not known. V and J calls and clone size are given by that table; D and trimming were obtained from the DNA. The sample table lists over 200,000 clones, around 82% of them with a count of one. About 4.5% of the sample goes to the ten largest clones.

Collaborating institutions collected whole blood in K2EDTA tubes following their own protocols. For TCRbeta analysis, collaborators shipped samples as frozen whole blood, isolated PBMCs, or DNA extracted from either of those sample types. Trimming at the junction amounts to 3 bases on V and 1 base on J, and the germline ends lie 13 bases apart. As encoded in the germline V gene, CDR1 is SGHRS while CDR2 is YFSETQ. The cysteine opens and the phenylalanine closes a CDR3 of 15 amino acids. Solely the CDR3 DNA is kept, with 45 bases framed from the first base. The origin of this receptor is a man between 45 and 60 years old with active or convalescent COVID-19. Sequencing was done on a sample of peripheral blood. The rearrangement joined TRBV5-1 to TRBJ1-1; there is no confident call for the D gene. DNA sequence: TGCGCCAGCAGCTGGACTCCCCGACAGAACACTGAAGCTTTCTTT. This yields the protein CASSWTPRQNTEAFF.